A selection of T cell receptor beta chains follows, all from one sample in a study of blood T cell repertoires in COVID-19. The table came from immunoSEQ multiplex PCR; TCRdb's copy has only in-frame clones and leaves some out. The data show more than 200,000 clones, 70% to 90% seen once. The sample was peripheral blood. These receptors originate from a man aged 35-49 years with acute or convalescent COVID-19. The CDR3 runs from the conserved cysteine through the conserved F or W. A D gene is named only where the DNA matches it firmly. The size entry is marked missing in some rows and otherwise reads once, few, many or a size class.

j_call clone_size d_call v_call cdr3_aa cdr3_nt
TRBJ2-5 - - TRBV27 CASSPLARGGKETQYF TGTGCCAGCAGCCCCTTAGCGAGGGGGGGGAAAGAGACCCAGTACTTC
TRBJ1-2 - TRBD1 TRBV5-4 CASSWGTGDDYGYTF TGTGCCAGCAGCTGGGGAACAGGGGACGACTATGGCTACACCTTC
TRBJ2-5 - TRBD1 TRBV5-1 CASGHEQGRWETQYF TGCGCCAGCGGACACGAACAGGGGCGTTGGGAGACCCAGTACTTC
TRBJ2-3 once - TRBV18 CASSPSEGDTQYF TGTGCCAGCTCACCAAGTGAGGGAGATACGCAGTATTTT
TRBJ1-2 - - TRBV5-1 CASSLAGGKDYGYTF TGCGCCAGCAGCTTGGCCGGAGGGAAAGACTATGGCTACACCTTC
TRBJ2-1 - - TRBV7-3 CASSRADAGNEQFF TGTGCCAGCAGTAGGGCAGATGCGGGAAATGAGCAGTTCTTC
TRBJ2-7 - TRBD1 TRBV27 CASMRDRGHEQYF TGTGCCAGCATGAGGGACAGGGGGCATGAGCAGTACTTC
TRBJ2-5 - TRBD1 TRBV15 CATSRGQEVWAQYF TGTGCCACCAGCAGGGGACAGGAGGTATGGGCCCAGTACTTC
TRBJ2-3 - - TRBV28 CASSFYTDTQYF TGTGCCAGCAGTTTCTACACAGATACGCAGTATTTT
TRBJ2-5 - TRBD2 TRBV7-6 CASTLLPREGPETQYF TGTGCCAGCACTCTACTACCGCGGGAGGGCCCGGAGACCCAGTACTTC
TRBJ2-3 - - TRBV7-3 CASSSLGAGIEDTQYF TGTGCCAGCAGCTCCCTTGGGGCGGGGATAGAGGATACGCAGTATTTT
TRBJ1-1 once - TRBV7-2 CASSRDILEAFF TGTGCCAGCAGCAGGGACATCTTAGAAGCTTTCTTT
TRBJ2-5 - - TRBV27 CARRCQETQYF TGTGCCAGGAGATGCCAAGAGACCCAGTACTTC
TRBJ1-6 - - TRBV5-1 CASSLDGGEGYNSPLHF TGCGCCAGCAGCTTGGACGGCGGGGAGGGGTATAATTCACCCCTCCACTTT
TRBJ2-1 - TRBD2 TRBV27 CVTSGRIYNEQFF TGTGTAACTAGCGGGCGAATTTACAATGAGCAGTTCTTC
TRBJ2-1 - - TRBV21-1 CASIRRGNEQFF TGTGCCAGCATTCGTCGGGGGAATGAGCAGTTCTTC
TRBJ2-1 - - TRBV7-9 CASSPGQPPLWGEQFF TGTGCCAGCAGCCCAGGACAGCCTCCCTTGTGGGGCGAGCAGTTCTTC
TRBJ1-2 - - TRBV6-5 CASRAVGLSYRGYTF TGTGCCAGCAGAGCCGTAGGACTGAGTTACCGTGGCTACACCTTC
TRBJ1-4 - - TRBV10-3 CAISESKGANEKLFF TGTGCCATCAGTGAGTCGAAGGGGGCTAATGAAAAACTGTTTTTT
TRBJ2-1 - - TRBV24-1 CATSDLPTLILNEQFF TGTGCCACCAGTGATTTGCCGACTTTAATCCTCAATGAGCAGTTCTTC
TRBJ2-3 - - TRBV4-3 CASSQDSLGYTDTQYF TGCGCCAGCAGCCAAGATTCCCTCGGTTACACAGATACGCAGTATTTT
TRBJ1-4 - TRBD1 TRBV27 CASSFRGQGTEKLFF TGTGCCAGCAGTTTCCGAGGACAGGGGACCGAAAAACTGTTTTTT
TRBJ2-2 - - TRBV27 CASRFMGANTGELFF TGTGCCAGCCGGTTTATGGGCGCGAACACCGGGGAGCTGTTTTTT
TRBJ1-3 - - TRBV5-5 CASSLVSGGNFGNTIYF TGTGCCAGCAGCTTGGTGTCGGGGGGGAACTTTGGAAACACCATATATTTT
TRBJ1-3 - TRBD1 TRBV28 CASSPTGEGNTIYF TGTGCCAGCAGTCCGACAGGGGAAGGAAACACCATATATTTT
TRBJ1-1 - - TRBV6-5 CASSYSNRYTEAFF TGTGCCAGCAGTTACTCGAACAGATACACTGAAGCTTTCTTT
TRBJ1-3 - TRBD1 TRBV11-2 CASSITGGLAGNTIYF TGTGCCAGCAGCATCACAGGGGGGTTGGCCGGAAACACCATATATTTT
TRBJ2-1 once TRBD2 TRBV23-1 CASSQSSEGLAGERSYNEQFF TGCGCCAGCAGTCAATCTTCGGAAGGGCTAGCGGGAGAGCGGTCCTACAATGAGCAGTTCTTC
TRBJ2-5 - TRBD2 TRBV18 CASSAKLAGEETQYF TGTGCCAGCTCGGCCAAACTAGCGGGAGAAGAGACCCAGTACTTC
TRBJ2-1 - - TRBV20-1 CSASMSVVDNEQFF TGCAGTGCTAGTATGTCCGTTGTTGACAATGAGCAGTTCTTC